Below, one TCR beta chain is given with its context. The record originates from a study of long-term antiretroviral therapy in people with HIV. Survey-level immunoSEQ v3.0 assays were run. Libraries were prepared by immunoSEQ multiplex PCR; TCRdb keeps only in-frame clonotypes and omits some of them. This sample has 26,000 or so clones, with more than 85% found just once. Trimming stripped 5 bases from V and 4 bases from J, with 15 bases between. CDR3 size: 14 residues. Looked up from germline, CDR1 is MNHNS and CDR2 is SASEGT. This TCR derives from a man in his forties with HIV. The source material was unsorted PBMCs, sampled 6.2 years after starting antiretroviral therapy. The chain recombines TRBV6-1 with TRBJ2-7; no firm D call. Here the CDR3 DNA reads TGTGCCAGCAGTCTCGGACGAGGAGTATACGAGCAGTACTTC. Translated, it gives CASSLGRGVYEQYF.